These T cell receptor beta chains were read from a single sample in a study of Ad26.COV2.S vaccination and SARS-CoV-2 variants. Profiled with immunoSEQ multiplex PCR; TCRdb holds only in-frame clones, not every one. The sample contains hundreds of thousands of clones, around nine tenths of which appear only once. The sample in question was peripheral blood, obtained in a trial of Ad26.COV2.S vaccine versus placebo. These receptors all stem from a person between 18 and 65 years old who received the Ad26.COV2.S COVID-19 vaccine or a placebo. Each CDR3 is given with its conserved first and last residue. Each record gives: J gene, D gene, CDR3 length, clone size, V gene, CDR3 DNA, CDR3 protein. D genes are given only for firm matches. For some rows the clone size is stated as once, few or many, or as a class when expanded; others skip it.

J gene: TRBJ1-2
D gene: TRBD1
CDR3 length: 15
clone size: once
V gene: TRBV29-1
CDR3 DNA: TGCAGCGTTGGGTCGACAGGGGGACTAAACTATGGCTACACCTTC
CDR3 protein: CSVGSTGGLNYGYTF

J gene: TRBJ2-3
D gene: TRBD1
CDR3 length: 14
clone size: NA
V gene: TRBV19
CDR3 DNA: TGTGCCAGTAGACGGACAGGGGGCACAGATACGCAGTATTTT
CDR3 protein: CASRRTGGTDTQYF

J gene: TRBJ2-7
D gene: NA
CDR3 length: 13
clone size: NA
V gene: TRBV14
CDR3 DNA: TGTGCCAGCAGCCGCCAGGGGTCCTACGAGCAGTACTTC
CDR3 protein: CASSRQGSYEQYF

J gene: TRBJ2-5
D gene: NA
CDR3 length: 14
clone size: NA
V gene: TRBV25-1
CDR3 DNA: TGTGCCAGCAGTGAAGCTGGGGAGTCAGAGACCCAGTACTTC
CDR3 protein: CASSEAGESETQYF

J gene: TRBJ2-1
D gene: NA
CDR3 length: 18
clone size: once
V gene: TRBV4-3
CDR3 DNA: TGCGCCAGCAGCCCACAACTCGACAGCTTAAGCTCCTACAATGAGCAGTTCTTC
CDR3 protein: CASSPQLDSLSSYNEQFF

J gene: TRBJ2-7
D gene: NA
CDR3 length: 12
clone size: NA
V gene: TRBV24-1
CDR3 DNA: TGTGCCACCAGTGATTCTCTGGGAGAGCAGTACTTC
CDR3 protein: CATSDSLGEQYF

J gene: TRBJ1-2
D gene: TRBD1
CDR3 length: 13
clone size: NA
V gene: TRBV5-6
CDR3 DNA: TGTGCCAGCAGACTCCAGGGGGGCCAAGGCTACACCTTC
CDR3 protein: CASRLQGGQGYTF

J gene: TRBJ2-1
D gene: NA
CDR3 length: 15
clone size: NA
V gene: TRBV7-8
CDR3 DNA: TGTGCCAGCAGCTTAGTTTGGGCAGGGCCGAATGAGCAGTTCTTC
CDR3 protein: CASSLVWAGPNEQFF

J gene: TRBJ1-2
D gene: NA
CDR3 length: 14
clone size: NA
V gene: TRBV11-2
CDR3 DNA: TGTGCCAGCAGCTTGGGGGGCGCAGGCTATGGCTACACCTTC
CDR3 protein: CASSLGGAGYGYTF

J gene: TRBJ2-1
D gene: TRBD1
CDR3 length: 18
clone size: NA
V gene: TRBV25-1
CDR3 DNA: TGTGCCAGCAGTGAATACTCGGGGATCCTGACAGGGTTTGGTGAGCAGTTCTTC
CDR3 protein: CASSEYSGILTGFGEQFF

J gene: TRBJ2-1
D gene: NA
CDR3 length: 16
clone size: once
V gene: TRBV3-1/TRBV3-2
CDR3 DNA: TGTGCCAGCAGCCAAGAGAACAGGCTAGTCTACAATGAGCAGTTCTTC
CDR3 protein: CASSQENRLVYNEQFF

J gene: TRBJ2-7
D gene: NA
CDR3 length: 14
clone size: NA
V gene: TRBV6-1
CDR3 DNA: TGTGCCAGCAGTGAATTCGGCCAGACCTACGAGCAGTACTTC
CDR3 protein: CASSEFGQTYEQYF

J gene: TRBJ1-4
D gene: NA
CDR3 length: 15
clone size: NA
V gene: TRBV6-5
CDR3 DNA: TGTGCCAGCGGAGTCCTGAGGGGTATAGGTGAAAAACTGTTTTTT
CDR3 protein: CASGVLRGIGEKLFF

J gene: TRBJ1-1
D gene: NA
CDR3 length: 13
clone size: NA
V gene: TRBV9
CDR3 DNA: TGTGCCAGCAGAAGGGGAGTGAACACTGAAGCTTTCTTT
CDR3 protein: CASRRGVNTEAFF

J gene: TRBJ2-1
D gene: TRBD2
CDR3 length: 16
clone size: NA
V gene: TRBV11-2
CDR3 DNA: TGTGCCAGCAGCCAAACTAGCGGGGTTATTATAGGTGAGCAGTTCTTC
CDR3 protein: CASSQTSGVIIGEQFF

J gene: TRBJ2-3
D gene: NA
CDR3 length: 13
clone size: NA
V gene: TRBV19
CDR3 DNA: TGTGCCAGTAGTCGTATGTGGGCAGATACGCAGTATTTT
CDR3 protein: CASSRMWADTQYF

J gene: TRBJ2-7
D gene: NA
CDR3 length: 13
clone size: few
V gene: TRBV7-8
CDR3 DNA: TGTGCCAGCAGCTTGAGCAGGGGCTACGAGCAGTACTTC
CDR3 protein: CASSLSRGYEQYF

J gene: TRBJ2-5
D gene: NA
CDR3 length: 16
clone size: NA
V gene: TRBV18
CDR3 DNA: TGTGCCAGCTCACCACAGGCCGGGGACCGGCAAGAGACCCAGTACTTC
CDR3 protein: CASSPQAGDRQETQYF

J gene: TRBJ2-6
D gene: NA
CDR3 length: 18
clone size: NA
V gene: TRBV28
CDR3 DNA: TGTGCCAGCTCCCTCTCTTGGGGACGGCCCTCTGGGGCCAACGTCCTGACTTTC
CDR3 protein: CASSLSWGRPSGANVLTF

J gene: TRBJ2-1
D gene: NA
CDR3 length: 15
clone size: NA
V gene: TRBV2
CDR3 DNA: TGTGCCAGCACCGATCTGACTGACAACTACAATGAGCAGTTCTTC
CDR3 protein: CASTDLTDNYNEQFF

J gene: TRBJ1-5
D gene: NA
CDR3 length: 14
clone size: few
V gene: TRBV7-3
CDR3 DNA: TGTGCCAGCAGCTCCGGGACCGTGAATCAGCCCCAGCATTTT
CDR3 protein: CASSSGTVNQPQHF

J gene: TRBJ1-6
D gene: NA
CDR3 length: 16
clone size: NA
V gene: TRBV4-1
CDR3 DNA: TGCGCCAGCAGCCAAACGATTATGGACAGAAATTCACCCCTCCACTTT
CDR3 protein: CASSQTIMDRNSPLHF

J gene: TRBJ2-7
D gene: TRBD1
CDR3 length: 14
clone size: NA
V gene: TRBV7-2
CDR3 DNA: TGTGCCAGCAGCTTAGGACAGGGGGCTTACGAGCAGTACTTC
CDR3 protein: CASSLGQGAYEQYF

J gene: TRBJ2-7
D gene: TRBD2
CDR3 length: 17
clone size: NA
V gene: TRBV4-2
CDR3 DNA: TGTGCCAGCAGCCAAGGGGCTAGCGGGACGCGAGTCTACGAGCAGTACTTC
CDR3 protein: CASSQGASGTRVYEQYF

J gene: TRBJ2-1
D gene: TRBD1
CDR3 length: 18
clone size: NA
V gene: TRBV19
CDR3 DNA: TGTGCCAGTAGTCCCTCACCGGGACAGGGAGGTGGGCGCAATGAGCAGTTCTTC
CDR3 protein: CASSPSPGQGGGRNEQFF

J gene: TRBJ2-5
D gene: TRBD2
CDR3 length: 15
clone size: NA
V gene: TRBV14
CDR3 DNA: TGTGCCAGCAGCCAACTAGCGGGGGGCCGGGAGACCCAGTACTTC
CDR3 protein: CASSQLAGGRETQYF

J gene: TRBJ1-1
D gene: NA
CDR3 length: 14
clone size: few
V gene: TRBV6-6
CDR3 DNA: TGTGCCAGCAGTGTACAGGGAAGAATCGAGGAAGCTTTCTTT
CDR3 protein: CASSVQGRIEEAFF

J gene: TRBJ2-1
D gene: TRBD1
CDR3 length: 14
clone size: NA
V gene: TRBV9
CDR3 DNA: TGTGCCAGCAGCGACTCGGACAGGGTATTTGAGCAGTTCTTC
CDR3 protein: CASSDSDRVFEQFF

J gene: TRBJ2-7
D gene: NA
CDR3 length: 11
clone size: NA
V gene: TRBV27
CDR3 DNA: TGTGCCAGCAAGACACCTTACGAGCAGTACTTC
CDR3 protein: CASKTPYEQYF

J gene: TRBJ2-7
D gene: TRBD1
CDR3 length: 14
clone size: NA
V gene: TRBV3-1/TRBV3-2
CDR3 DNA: TGTGCCAGCAGCACCCGGACAGGGGTGGGCGAGCAGTACTTC
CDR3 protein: CASSTRTGVGEQYF

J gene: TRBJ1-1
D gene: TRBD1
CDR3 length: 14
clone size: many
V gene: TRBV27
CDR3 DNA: TGTGCCAGCAGCCTTCAGGGGGCGAACACTGAAGCTTTCTTT
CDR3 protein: CASSLQGANTEAFF

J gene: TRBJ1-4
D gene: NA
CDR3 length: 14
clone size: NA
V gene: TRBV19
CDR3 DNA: TGTGCCAGTAGTATGGGAAGGTCTAATGAAAAACTGTTTTTT
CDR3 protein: CASSMGRSNEKLFF

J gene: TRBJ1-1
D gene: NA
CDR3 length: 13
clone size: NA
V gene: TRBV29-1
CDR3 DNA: TGCAGCGTTGTGAGCAGGGGCAACACTGAAGCTTTCTTT
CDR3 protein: CSVVSRGNTEAFF

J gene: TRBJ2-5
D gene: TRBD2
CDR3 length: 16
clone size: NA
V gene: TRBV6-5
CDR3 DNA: TGTGCCAGCAGTTACTCGACCCTTAGCGGGTGGGGGACCCAGTACTTC
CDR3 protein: CASSYSTLSGWGTQYF

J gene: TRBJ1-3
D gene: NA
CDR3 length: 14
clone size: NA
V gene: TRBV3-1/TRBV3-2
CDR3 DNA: TGTGCCAGCAGCCCTCGTATCTCTGGAAACACCATATATTTT
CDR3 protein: CASSPRISGNTIYF

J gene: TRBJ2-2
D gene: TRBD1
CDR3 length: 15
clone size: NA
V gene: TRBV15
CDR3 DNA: TGTGCCACCAGCAGAGAAATGACAGGGATCGGGGAGCTGTTTTTT
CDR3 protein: CATSREMTGIGELFF

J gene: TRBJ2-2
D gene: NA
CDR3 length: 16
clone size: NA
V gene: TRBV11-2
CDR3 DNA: TGTGCCAGCAGCTTGAGAGGCACAGAGAACACCGGGGAGCTGTTTTTT
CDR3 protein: CASSLRGTENTGELFF

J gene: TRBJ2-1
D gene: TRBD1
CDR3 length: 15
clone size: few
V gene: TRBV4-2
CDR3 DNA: TGTGCCAGCAGCCCCCGACAGGGGGTAAACAATGAGCAGTTCTTC
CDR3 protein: CASSPRQGVNNEQFF

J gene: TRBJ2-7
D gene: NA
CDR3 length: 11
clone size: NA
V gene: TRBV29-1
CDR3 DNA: TGCAGCGTTGTTCACAAGGGCGAGCAGTACTTC
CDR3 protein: CSVVHKGEQYF

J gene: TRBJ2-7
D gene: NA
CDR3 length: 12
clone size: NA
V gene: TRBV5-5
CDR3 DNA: TGTGCCAGCAGCCCCCCCGACTACGAGCAGTACTTC
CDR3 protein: CASSPPDYEQYF

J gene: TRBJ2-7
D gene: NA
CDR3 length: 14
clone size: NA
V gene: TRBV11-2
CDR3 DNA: TGTGCCAGCAGCTTATTACTGGGACCCTACGAGCAGTACTTC
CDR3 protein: CASSLLLGPYEQYF